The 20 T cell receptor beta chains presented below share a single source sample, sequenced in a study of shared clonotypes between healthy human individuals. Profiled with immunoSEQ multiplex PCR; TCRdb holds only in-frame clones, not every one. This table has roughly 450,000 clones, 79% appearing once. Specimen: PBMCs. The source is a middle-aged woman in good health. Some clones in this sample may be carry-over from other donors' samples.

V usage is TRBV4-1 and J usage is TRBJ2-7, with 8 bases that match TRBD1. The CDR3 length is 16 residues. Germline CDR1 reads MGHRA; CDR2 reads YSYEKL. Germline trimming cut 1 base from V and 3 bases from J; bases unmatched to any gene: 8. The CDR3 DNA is TGCGCCAGCAGCCAAGGACAGGGGCCAGCCAACTACGAGCAGTACTTC. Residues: CASSQGQGPANYEQYF.

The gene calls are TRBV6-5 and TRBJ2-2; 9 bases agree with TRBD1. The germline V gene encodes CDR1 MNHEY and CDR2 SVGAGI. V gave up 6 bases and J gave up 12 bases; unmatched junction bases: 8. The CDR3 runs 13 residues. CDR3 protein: CASRTPGQGQLFF. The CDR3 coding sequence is TGTGCCAGCAGAACCCCGGGACAGGGCCAGCTGTTTTTT.

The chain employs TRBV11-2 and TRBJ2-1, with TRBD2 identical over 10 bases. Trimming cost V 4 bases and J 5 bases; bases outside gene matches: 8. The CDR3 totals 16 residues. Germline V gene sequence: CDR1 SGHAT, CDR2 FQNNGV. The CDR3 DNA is TGTGCCAGCAGCTCACGCGGGACTAGCGAACACAATGAGCAGTTCTTC. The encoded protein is CASSSRGTSEHNEQFF. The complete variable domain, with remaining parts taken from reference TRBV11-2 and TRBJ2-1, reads EAGVAQSPRYKIIEKRQSVAFWCNPISGHATLYWYQQILGQGPKLLIQFQNNGVVDDSQLPKDRFSAERLKGVDSTLKIQPAKLEDSAVYLCASSSRGTSEHNEQFFGPGTRLTVL.

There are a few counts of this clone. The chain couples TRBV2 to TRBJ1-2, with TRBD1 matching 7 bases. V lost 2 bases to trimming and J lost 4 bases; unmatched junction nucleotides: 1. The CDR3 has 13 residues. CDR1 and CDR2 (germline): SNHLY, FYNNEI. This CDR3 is CASSENRGYGYTF. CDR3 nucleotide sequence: TGTGCCAGCAGTGAAAACAGGGGCTATGGCTACACCTTC.

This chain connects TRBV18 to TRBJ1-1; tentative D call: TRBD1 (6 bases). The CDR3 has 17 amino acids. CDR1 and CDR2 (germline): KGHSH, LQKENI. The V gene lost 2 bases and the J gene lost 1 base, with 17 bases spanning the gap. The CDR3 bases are TGTGCCAGCTCACCATCTCTGTTAGGGACAACGAACACTGAAGCTTTCTTT. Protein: CASSPSLLGTTNTEAFF.

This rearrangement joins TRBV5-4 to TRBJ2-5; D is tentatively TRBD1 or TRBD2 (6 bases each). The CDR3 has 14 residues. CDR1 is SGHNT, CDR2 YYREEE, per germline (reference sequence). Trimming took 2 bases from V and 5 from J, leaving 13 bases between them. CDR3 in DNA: TGTGCCAGCAGCTTAGGGGGAGGTCGGGAGACCCAGTACTTC. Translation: CASSLGGGRETQYF.

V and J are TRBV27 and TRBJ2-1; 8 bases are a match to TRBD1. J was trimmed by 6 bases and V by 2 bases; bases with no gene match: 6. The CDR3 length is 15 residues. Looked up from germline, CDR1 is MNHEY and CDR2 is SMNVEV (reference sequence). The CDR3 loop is CASSLRQGWINEQFF. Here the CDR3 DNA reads TGTGCCAGCAGTTTACGACAGGGGTGGATCAATGAGCAGTTCTTC.

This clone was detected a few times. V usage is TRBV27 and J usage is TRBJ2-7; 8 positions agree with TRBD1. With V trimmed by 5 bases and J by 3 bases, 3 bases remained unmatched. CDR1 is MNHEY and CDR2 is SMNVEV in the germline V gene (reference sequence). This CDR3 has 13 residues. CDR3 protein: CASSPGQDYEQYF. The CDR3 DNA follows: TGTGCCAGCAGTCCGGGACAGGACTACGAGCAGTACTTC.

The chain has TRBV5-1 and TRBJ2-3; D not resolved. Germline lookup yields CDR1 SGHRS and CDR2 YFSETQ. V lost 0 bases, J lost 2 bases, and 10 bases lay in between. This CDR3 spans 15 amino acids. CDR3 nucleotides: TGCGCCAGCAGCTTGGACGTTTCTCACACAGATACGCAGTATTTT. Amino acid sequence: CASSLDVSHTDTQYF. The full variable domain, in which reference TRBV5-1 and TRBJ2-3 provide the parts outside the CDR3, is KAGVTQTPRYLIKTRGQQVTLSCSPISGHRSVSWYQQTPGQGLQFLFEYFSETQRNKGNFPGRFSGRQFSNSRSEMNVSTLELGDSALYLCASSLDVSHTDTQYFGPGTRLTVL.

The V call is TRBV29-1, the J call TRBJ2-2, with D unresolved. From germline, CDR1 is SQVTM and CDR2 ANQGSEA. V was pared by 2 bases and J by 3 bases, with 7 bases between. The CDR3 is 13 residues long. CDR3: CSVELWYTGELFF. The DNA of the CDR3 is TGCAGCGTTGAATTGTGGTACACCGGGGAGCTGTTTTTT.

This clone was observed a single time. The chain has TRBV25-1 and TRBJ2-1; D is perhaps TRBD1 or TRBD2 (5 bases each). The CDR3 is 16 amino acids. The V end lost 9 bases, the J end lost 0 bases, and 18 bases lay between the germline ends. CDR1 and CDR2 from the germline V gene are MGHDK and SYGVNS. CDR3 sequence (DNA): TGTGCCAGTCTTCCTTCCGGGACCCTCTCCTACAATGAGCAGTTCTTC. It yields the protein CASLPSGTLSYNEQFF.

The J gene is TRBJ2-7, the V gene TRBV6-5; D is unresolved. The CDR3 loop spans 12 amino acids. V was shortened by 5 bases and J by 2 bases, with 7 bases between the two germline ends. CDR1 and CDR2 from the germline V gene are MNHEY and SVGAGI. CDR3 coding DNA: TGTGCCAGCAGTACAGTGCCCTACGAGCAGTACTTC. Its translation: CASSTVPYEQYF.

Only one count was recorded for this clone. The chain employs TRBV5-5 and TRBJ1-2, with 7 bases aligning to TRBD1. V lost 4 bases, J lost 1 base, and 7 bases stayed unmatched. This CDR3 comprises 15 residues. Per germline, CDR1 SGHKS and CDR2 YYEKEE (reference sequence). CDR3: CASSPSTGNNYGYTF. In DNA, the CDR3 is TGTGCCAGCAGCCCATCGACAGGGAATAACTATGGCTACACCTTC.

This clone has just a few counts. The chain's CDR3 is CASSNPRSSYEQYF. The CDR3 nucleotides are TGTGCCAGTAGTAATCCGCGGAGCTCCTACGAGCAGTACTTC. The rearrangement joins TRBV19 to TRBJ2-7; D gene uncertain. Germline CDR1 is LNHDA and CDR2 is SQIVND (reference sequence). V was pared by 4 bases and J by 0 bases, with 10 bases between. The length of the CDR3 is 14 residues.

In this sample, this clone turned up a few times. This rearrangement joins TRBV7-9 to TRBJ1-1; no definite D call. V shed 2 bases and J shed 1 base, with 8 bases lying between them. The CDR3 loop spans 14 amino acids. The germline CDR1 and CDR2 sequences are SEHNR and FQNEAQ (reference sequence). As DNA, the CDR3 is TGTGCCAGCAGCTTATACCTAGGGAACACTGAAGCTTTCTTT. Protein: CASSLYLGNTEAFF.

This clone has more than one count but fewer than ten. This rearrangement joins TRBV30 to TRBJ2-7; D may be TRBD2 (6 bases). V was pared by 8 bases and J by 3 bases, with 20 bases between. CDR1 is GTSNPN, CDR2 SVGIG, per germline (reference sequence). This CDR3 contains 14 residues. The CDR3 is CATTRDFLYYEQYF. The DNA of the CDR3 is TGTGCCACCACCCGGGACTTCCTTTACTACGAGCAGTACTTC.

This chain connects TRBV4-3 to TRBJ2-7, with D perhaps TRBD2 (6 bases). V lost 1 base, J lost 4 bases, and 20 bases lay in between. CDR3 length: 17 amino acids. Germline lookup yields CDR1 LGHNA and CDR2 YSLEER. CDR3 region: CASSQVVDLQAGYEQYF. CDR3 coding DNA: TGCGCCAGCAGCCAAGTTGTGGACCTCCAGGCGGGGTACGAGCAGTACTTC.

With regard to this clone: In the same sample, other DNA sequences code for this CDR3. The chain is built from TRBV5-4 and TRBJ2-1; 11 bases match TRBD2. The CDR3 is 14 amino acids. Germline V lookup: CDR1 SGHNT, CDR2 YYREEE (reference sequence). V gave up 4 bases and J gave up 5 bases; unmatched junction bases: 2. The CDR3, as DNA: TGTGCCAGCAGCCTAGCGGGAGGTGACAATGAGCAGTTCTTC. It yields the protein CASSLAGGDNEQFF.

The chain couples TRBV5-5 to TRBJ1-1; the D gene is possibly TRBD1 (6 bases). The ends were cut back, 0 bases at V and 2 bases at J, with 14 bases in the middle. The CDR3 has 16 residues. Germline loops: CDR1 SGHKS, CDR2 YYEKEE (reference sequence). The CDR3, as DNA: TGTGCCAGCAGCTTGGCTGACAGGCGATCCAACACTGAAGCTTTCTTT. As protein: CASSLADRRSNTEAFF.

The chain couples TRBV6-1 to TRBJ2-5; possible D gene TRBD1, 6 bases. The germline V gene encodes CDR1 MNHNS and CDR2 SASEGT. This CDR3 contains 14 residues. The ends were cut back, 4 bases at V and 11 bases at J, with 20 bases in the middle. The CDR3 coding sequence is TGTGCCAGCAGTGGAGAACAGGGTACGTGGGAGCAGTACTTC. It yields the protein CASSGEQGTWEQYF.